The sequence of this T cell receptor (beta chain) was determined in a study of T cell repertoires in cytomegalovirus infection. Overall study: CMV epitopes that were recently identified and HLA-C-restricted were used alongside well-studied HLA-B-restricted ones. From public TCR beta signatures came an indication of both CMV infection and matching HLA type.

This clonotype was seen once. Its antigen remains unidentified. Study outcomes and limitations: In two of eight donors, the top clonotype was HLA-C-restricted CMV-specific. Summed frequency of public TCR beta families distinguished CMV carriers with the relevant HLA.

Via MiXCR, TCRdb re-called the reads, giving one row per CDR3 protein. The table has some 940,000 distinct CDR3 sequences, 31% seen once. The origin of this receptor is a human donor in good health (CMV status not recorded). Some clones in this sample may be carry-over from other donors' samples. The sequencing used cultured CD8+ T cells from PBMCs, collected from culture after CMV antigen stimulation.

The CDR3, as DNA: TGTGCCAGCAGTTCCGCTATACTGGCGGGTAGGGATACGCAGTATTTT. Its protein is CASSSAILAGRDTQYF. The V and J genes are TRBV6-8 and TRBJ2-3, with D perhaps matching TRBD2 (5 bases). The CDR3 is 16 residues long. Germline assignment: CDR1 MNHGY and CDR2 SAAAGT. Trimming removed 4 bases at V and 6 bases at J, with 20 bases between.